This T cell receptor beta chain was obtained from a study of CD8+CD57+ T cells in acquired aplastic anemia. Points from the study as a whole: The study identified 25 to 30 CD8+ CDR3 sequences shared by patients and controls.

About this clonotype itself: Its antigen is as yet unknown.

Trimming left V 2 bases short and J 4 bases short, with 11 bases between. Germline loops: CDR1 ENHRY, CDR2 SYGVKD. The CDR3 has 14 amino acids. Selection for sequencing was limited to patients who had shown CD8+CD57+ cell expansion by flow cytometry. According to the study, genomic DNA was the template for TCR beta VDJ and CDR3 profiling. MiXCR, applied by TCRdb to the reads, yields one record per CDR3 protein. Of some 170,000 distinct CDR3 sequences listed, 63% were seen once; the top ten hold roughly 42%. The chain links TRBV10-3 to TRBJ1-2; D is undetermined. This receptor was taken from a human donor with aplastic anemia. The material sequenced was sorted CD4+, CD8+, or CD8+CD57+ T cells (not recorded which) from PBMCs. The CDR3 loop is CAISEETDRYGYTF. DNA for the CDR3: TGTGCCATCAGTGAGGAGACGGACCGCTATGGCTACACCTTC.